This entry is about one TCR beta chain. The data derive from a study of blood T cell repertoires in COVID-19. CDR3 length: 15 amino acids. Trimming removed 0 bases from V and 10 bases from J, with 16 bases in between. From germline, CDR1 is MGHRA and CDR2 YSYEKL. TCRdb's copy holds only in-frame clones and misses some; the assay was immunoSEQ multiplex PCR. Of 150,000 or so clones in the sample, 75% to 80% were seen once. The study recruited people aged about 18 to 95 years across around 23 US areas. Cohorts were based on clinical histories the participants reported. Symptom resolution, clearance, or two negative PCRs marked the recovered donors of Cohort 3.

The V gene is TRBV4-1, the J gene TRBJ2-1; possible D gene TRBD1, 5 bases. Material: PBMCs or T cells enriched from blood (not recorded which). This clonotype originated in a woman aged 50 to 60 who had recovered from COVID-19. The CDR3, as DNA: TGCGCCAGCAGCCAAGATCTGGGGCCTCCAAGCGAGCAGTTCTTC. Translated, it gives CASSQDLGPPSEQFF.